The entry below describes one T cell receptor beta chain. Antigen specificity is unknown. This specimen comes from a study of identical twins. TCRdb itself ran the 5' RACE reads through MiXCR, one entry per CDR3 protein. The top ten clones hold 0.44% of a sample with approximately 500,000 distinct CDR3 sequences, about 16% of them seen once. Study-level results: Invariant MAIT and iNKT cells are populations that could partly confound zero-insertion analyses. The abundant beta clonotypes from cord blood had fewer insertions, and memory repertoires had none of this. Less excess twin sharing appeared in beta out-of-frame sequences.

Deletions cut 4 bases from V and 12 bases from J, with 13 bases between. Germline CDR1 reads MDHEN; CDR2 reads SYDVKM. This CDR3 has 12 residues. These data were also filed under a second study, of yellow fever vaccine responses in identical twins.

The source of this sequence is a woman between 18 and 30 years old in good health. Material: CD4+ T cells sorted from blood. J is TRBJ2-1 and V is TRBV28; D is tentatively TRBD1 or TRBD2 (5 bases each). The DNA for the CDR3 is TGTGCCAGCAGTTCCCCCCGGGACCCGCAGTTCTTC. Translation gives CASSSPRDPQFF. Filled out from reference TRBV28 and TRBJ2-1, the complete variable domain reads DVKVTQSSRYLVKRTGEKVFLECVQDMDHENMFWYRQDPGLGLRLIYFSYDVKMKEKGDIPEGYSVSREKKERFSLILESASTNQTSMYLCASSSPRDPQFFGPGTRLTVL.